This T cell receptor beta chain was captured in a study of shared clonotypes between healthy human individuals. This clone was detected only once. Method: immunoSEQ multiplex PCR; TCRdb's copy keeps in-frame clones and lacks some. Of more than 2 million clones in the sample, 95% were seen once. The V gene end was trimmed by 4 bases and the J gene end by 6 bases; junction bases not matched to a gene: 6. CDR3 length equals 15 residues. CDR1 and CDR2 from the germline V gene are SGDLS and YYNGEE. The clonotype was recovered from a man between 18 and 29 years old in good health. Source material: naive CD4+ T cells sorted from blood. Subset specified: CD45RA+ positively selected. The chain carries TRBV9 and TRBJ2-1; 11 nucleotides line up with TRBD2. CDR3 amino acids: CASSPPGTSGNEQFF. As DNA, the CDR3 is TGTGCCAGCAGCCCCCCCGGGACTAGCGGCAATGAGCAGTTCTTC.